These T cell receptor beta chains were read from a single sample in a study of breast tumors, draining lymph nodes, adjacent tissues. One entry per CDR3 protein results from TCRdb running MiXCR on the multiplex PCR reads. The sample records fewer than 300,000 distinct CDR3 sequences, about 32% being singletons. What was sequenced was axillary lymph node tissue. The origin of the receptors is a female donor with breast cancer. Some clones in this sample may be carry-over from other donors' samples. Each CDR3 is given with its conserved first and last residue. A D gene is named only where the DNA matches it firmly. Not every row has a clone size; where given, it reads once, few, many or a size class.

V	J	D	size	CDR3	DNA
TRBV7-8	TRBJ2-1	TRBD2	-	CASSLGGGGYNEQLF	TGTGCCAGCAGCTTAGGCGGGGGGGGCTACAATGAGCAGCTCTTC
TRBV6-2/TRBV6-3	TRBJ2-2	-	few	CASSHPGARTGELFF	TGTGCCAGCAGTCACCCGGGAGCGCGCACCGGGGAGCTGTTTTTT
TRBV25-1	TRBJ1-2	-	-	CACSARRLGANYGYTF	-
TRBV7-9	TRBJ2-1	-	-	CASSLLSVRNNEQFF	TGTGCCAGCAGCTTACTTTCGGTCCGTAACAATGAGCAGTTCTTC
TRBV7-9	TRBJ1-1	-	few	CASSTLYRNTEAFF	TGTGCCAGCAGCACACTATACAGGAACACTGAAGCTTTCTTT
TRBV19	TRBJ1-1	-	-	CASHHGYTEALF	TGTGCCAGTCACCACGGTTACACTGAAGCTCTCTTC
TRBV5-1	TRBJ2-1	-	many	CASSLGTQYEQFF	TGCGCCAGCAGCTTGGGTACGCAGTATGAGCAGTTCTTC
TRBV19	TRBJ2-3	-	-	CASSILGAGDTQYF	TGTGCCAGTAGTATATTGGGGGCGGGAGATACGCAGTATTTT
TRBV6-5	TRBJ2-1	TRBD2	-	CASSHGTSYEQFF	TGTGCCAGCAGTCACGGGACTAGCTATGAGCAGTTCTTC
TRBV9	TRBJ1-1	-	few	CASSVAGRNTEAFF	TGTGCCAGCAGCGTAGCGGGGAGGAACACTGAAGCTTTCTTT
TRBV9	TRBJ1-1	TRBD1	-	CASSVKQGRGAFF	TGTGCCAGCAGCGTAAAACAGGGGAGGGGAGCTTTCTTT
TRBV20-1	TRBJ2-2	-	many	CSARGASGGNTGELFF	TGCAGTGCGAGGGGGGCTAGCGGAGGGAACACCGGGGAGCTGTTTTTT
TRBV25-1	TRBJ2-5	-	many	CASSGRDFQETQYF	TGTGCCAGCAGTGGGAGGGACTTCCAAGAGACCCAGTACTTC
TRBV7-2	TRBJ1-1	-	-	CASSQLGGKTEAFF	TGTGCCAGCAGCCAGCTTGGCGGGAAGACTGAAGCTTTCTTT
TRBV5-1	TRBJ2-3	TRBD2	many	CASSLEGSGRGADTQYF	TGCGCCAGCAGCTTGGAAGGTAGCGGGAGAGGCGCAGATACGCAGTATTTT
TRBV15	TRBJ2-3	-	-	CATSRDAQYF	TGTGCCACCAGCAGAGATGCGCAGTATTTT
TRBV7-2	TRBJ2-5	-	many	CASSSDQGGETQYF	TGTGCCAGCAGCTCAGATCAGGGGGGGGAGACCCAGTACTTC
TRBV10-3	TRBJ2-7	-	many	CAISESMLAEKDYEQYF	TGTGCCATCAGTGAGTCGATGCTTGCGGAGAAAGACTACGAGCAGTACTTC
TRBV5-1	TRBJ1-6	-	many	CASSAEERLSLHF	TGCGCCAGCAGCGCGGAAGAGCGGTTATCCCTCCACTTT
TRBV11-2	TRBJ1-1	-	once	CANSLVSVNTEAFF	TGTGCCAACAGCTTAGTTTCTGTGAACACTGAAGCTTTCTTT
TRBV18	TRBJ1-3	-	many	CASSRKEGGNTIYF	TGTGCCAGCTCACGGAAGGAGGGAGGAAACACCATATATTTT
TRBV12-5	TRBJ2-3	-	many	CASGLGAETDTQYF	TGTGCTAGTGGTTTGGGAGCGGAGACAGATACGCAGTATTTT
TRBV4-2	TRBJ1-2	-	many	CASSQGGGGSYGYTF	TGTGCCAGCAGCCAAGGAGGGGGAGGCAGCTATGGCTACACCTTC
TRBV29-1	TRBJ2-5	-	many	CSAGGTQETQYF	TGCAGCGCTGGGGGAACTCAAGAGACCCAGTACTTC
TRBV24-1	TRBJ2-5	TRBD2	-	CATSDSVEEREAQYF	TGTGCCACCAGTGACAGCGTAGAGGAGCGGGAGGCCCAGTACTTC
TRBV7-2	TRBJ2-1	TRBD2	many	CASSTKRMGVAGGGYNEQFF	TGTGCCAGCAGCACCAAGAGGATGGGGGTAGCGGGTGGGGGTTACAATGAGCAGTTCTTC
TRBV20-1	TRBJ2-7	-	many	CSAGRRAGISYEQYF	TGCAGTGCAGGTCGGAGGGCGGGTATCTCCTACGAGCAGTACTTC
TRBV6-1	TRBJ2-3	-	many	CASSERRILAGGTQYF	TGTGCCAGCAGTGAAAGGCGGATCCTGGCTGGGGGTACGCAGTATTTT
TRBV9	TRBJ2-3	-	-	CASSVARGDTQYF	TGTGCCAGCAGCGTAGCCAGGGGAGATACGCAGTATTTT
TRBV7-8	TRBJ2-5	-	-	CASSLAIGTQYF	TGTGCCAGCAGCTTAGCGATCGGGACCCAGTACTTC
TRBV14	TRBJ2-5	TRBD2	-	CASSQWLAGANETQYF	TGTGCCAGCAGCCAGTGGCTAGCGGGAGCCAATGAGACCCAGTACTTC